What follows are 2 T cell receptor beta chains derived from one specimen sequenced in a study of control samples from healthy donors and cancer patients. Generated by immunoSEQ multiplex PCR, the TCRdb table keeps only in-frame clones and is missing some. The table has 10,000 to 15,000 clones, approximately 87% seen once. Material for sequencing was formalin-fixed, paraffin-embedded tissue. The origin of the receptors is a male donor with melanoma.

The chain combines TRBV12-5 with TRBJ1-2; 10 bases align to TRBD1. Per the germline V gene, CDR1 is LGHNT and CDR2 is FRNRAP. The CDR3 runs 15 residues. The junction had 6 bases not matched to a gene; V was cut back by 7 bases and J by 1 base. The CDR3 sequence is CASATGTGVNYGYTF. The CDR3 bases are TGTGCTAGTGCGACGGGGACAGGGGTTAACTATGGCTACACCTTC. Variable domain in full (rest from reference TRBV12-5 and TRBJ1-2): DARVTQTPRHKVTEMGQEVTMRCQPILGHNTVFWYRQTMMQGLELLAYFRNRAPLDDSGMPKDRFSAEMPDATLATLKIQPSEPRDSAVYFCASATGTGVNYGYTFGSGTRLTVV.

V usage is TRBV11-3 and J usage is TRBJ2-1; the match to TRBD2 covers 12 bases. J gave up 12 bases and V 2 bases, and 14 bases lay outside the gene matches. Germline V CDR1 and CDR2: SGHNT, YENEEA. This CDR3 contains 17 residues. DNA for the CDR3: TGTGCCAGCAGCTTATTGAGGGGGACTAGCGGGCTCAAAGTGCAGTTCTTC. This sequence encodes CASSLLRGTSGLKVQFF.